This TCR beta chain was recovered during a study of blood T cells in healthy people across ages. Whole-study findings and limits: Among T cells, TCR beta diversity per million cells dropped roughly linearly as age rose. Long-lived donors exceeded aged donors in naive CD4+ cells and diversity.

The authors extracted at least 6 micrograms of total RNA per sample. Remarks on this clonotype: Its antigen is unidentified.

The second PCR ran roughly 7 to 11 cycles with a sample-barcoded 5' primer and J-beta primers. TCRdb re-called the 5' RACE reads through MiXCR, storing one row per CDR3 protein. In the table there are approximately 1,700,000 distinct CDR3 sequences, around 40% of which are singletons. This CDR3 is 13 amino acids long. Trimming shortened V by 2 bases and J by 3 bases, and 8 bases separated the two germline ends. Germline values: CDR1 MNHEY, CDR2 SVGEGT. The sequence was collected from a human donor in good health. Material for sequencing was blood. The rearrangement uses TRBV6-2 or TRBV6-3 and TRBJ2-7; D call uncertain. The CDR3 loop is CASSYRARYEQYF. The CDR3 DNA reads TGTGCCAGCAGTTACAGGGCTCGCTACGAGCAGTACTTC.